This T cell receptor (beta chain) was observed in a study of CD8+ T cells in alopecia areata. Across the whole study: Those treated were given oral tofacitinib at 5 to 10 mg twice daily.

Treatment of the sample: oral pan-JAK inhibitor, 5-10 mg twice daily. The sorting of PBMCs gave CD4+ and CD8+ T cells. The study's findings and limits: Normal scalp had lower clonality than lesional scalp, with alopecia totalis/universalis lesions showing this most strongly.

Points on this clone: The target antigen is unknown.

Sequencing templates came from extracted RNA that was reverse transcribed into cDNA. This table comes from immunoSEQ multiplex PCR, and its TCRdb copy is limited to in-frame clones, with some not included. The data show hundreds of thousands of clones, 60% seen once. Per germline, CDR1 SGDLS and CDR2 YYNGEE. The CDR3 extends over 19 amino acids. Unmatched junction bases numbered 8, after V lost 0 bases and J lost 0 bases. The TCR comes from a human donor with alopecia areata. The chain uses TRBV9 and TRBJ2-6; 8 bases align to TRBD2. Sequencing was performed on CD4+ T cells sorted from blood, taken at roughly week 52, from a patient treated with tofacitinib. In DNA form, the CDR3 reads TGTGCCAGCAGCGTAGCTAGGCGGGGGGTCCTCTCTGGGGCCAACGTCCTGACTTTC. It codes for CASSVARRGVLSGANVLTF.